This T cell receptor beta chain was sequenced during a study of blood T cell repertoires in COVID-19 (dated by TCRdb to the early 2020s). Regarding the study in general: Samples from collaborators originated in the United States, Italy and Spain and spanned both the acute and convalescent phases of COVID-19. Samples came from the ongoing ImmuneRACE study (first 160 participants) plus 1,254 subjects from 6 global collaborators. A de-identified subject ID, COVID-19 status, age in years and sex were almost always included in the sample metadata. Where available, HLA class I and class II types were taken from metadata supplied by the sample provider and were not determined by assay-based typing. The material from the prospective study consisted of cDNA or gDNA derived from T cells, B-cell-depleted T cells, or PBMCs. The repertoires were released in a freely available public database meant as a resource for research on the immune response to SARS-CoV-2. Subjects who had been exposed to COVID-19, were actively infected with it, or had recovered from it provided the deeply sampled blood TCRbeta repertoires that made up the dataset.

As concerns this clone: It lacks a known antigen. No base quality information exists; no much larger clone differs at one position.

CDR1 DFQATT and CDR2 SNEGSKA were looked up in the germline V gene (reference sequence). The CDR3 goes from the cysteine to the phenylalanine over 11 residues. Of all the DNA, just the CDR3 is kept, 33 bases in frame from base 1. The junction carries 9 bases between V and J, which are trimmed by 3 bases and 9 bases respectively. Participants in the prospective study were enrolled through a virtual design, were aged about 18 to 100 years, and lived in under 25 United States geographic areas. Cohort assignment in the prospective study relied on participant-reported clinical history from a screening survey and a study questionnaire. A participant counted as exposed if, within 2 weeks of entering the study, that participant had been in contact with someone who had a PCR-confirmed or clinician-diagnosed COVID-19 case. In the prospective study, mobile phlebotomists collected whole blood, serum and a nasopharyngeal or oropharyngeal swab from each participant. Prospective study participants could optionally give additional blood draws and questionnaires over an approximately two-month period. Before DNA extraction, prospective study blood samples were shipped either frozen or at room temperature.

Overall results and qualifications from the work: The quantity of clinical and demographic metadata differed by source and by participant and was supplied without curation.

TCRbeta CDR3 regions were amplified from genomic DNA by means of the immunoSEQ Assay, a bias-controlled multiplex PCR. As for how the authors treated the data: The number of nucleated cells in each sample was estimated from the amplification of reference gene primers within the assay. To quantify the absolute abundance of each unique TCRbeta CDR3 rearrangement, sequence reads were collapsed and filtered. For each sample, productive Simpson clonality was calculated by taking the square root of Simpson's diversity index across productive rearrangements. Imported from immuneACCESS, the table was reduced by TCRdb to in-frame sequences with V and J called. These copies leave out some clones; in studies compared against another copy, an unresolved V gene accounts for under half, and the cause of the remainder is not known. V and J calls plus clone size are reproduced from that table; the DNA served to infer D and trimming. Here the sample has around 320,000 clones; approximately 90% occur a single time. The ten largest account for about 4.2% of the sample.

Sequencing was done on a sample of PBMCs or T cells enriched from blood (not recorded which). This TCR came from a woman aged 25 to 39 who had been exposed to COVID-19. The chain couples TRBV20-1 to TRBJ2-1; no confident D gene assignment can be made. Here is the DNA: TGCAGTGCTAGTAGAGAGAGTGAGCAGTTCTTC. Its protein product is CSASRESEQFF.